This T cell receptor (beta chain) was profiled in a study of shared clonotypes between healthy human individuals (dated by TCRdb to 2018 to 2021). Some background on the complete study: The cohort comprised a couple of women and a few men aged 18 to 49 years. Per donor, leukapheresis produced somewhere between about 0.9 and 9 billion PBMCs. To increase sequencing depth and limit assay-specific biases, different laboratories used diverse techniques to prepare libraries and sequence TCR repertoires. To estimate repertoire size and how much clonotypes are shared between individuals, the study performed deep sequencing of blood TCR repertoires from roughly five healthy adults. For each donor, three plates each were used for CD4 naive and CD4 memory, two plates were used for CD8 naive, and one plate was used for CD8 memory.

Using the deep immunoSEQ assay, multiplex PCR amplified TCR CDR3 regions from genomic DNA. For each cell subset, the extracted genomic DNA was distributed evenly across all wells of several immunoSEQ 96-well plates, and each plate served as one replicate. For sorted subsets, each replicate PCR was loaded with about 200 ng genomic DNA, equivalent to some 27,000 T cell genomes. Purified libraries were measured with a Qubit 3.0 fluorometer, size-checked on a Bioanalyzer 2100, and measured again with the KAPA Library Quantification kit. Each immunoSEQ 96-well plate was sequenced on its own single-read 150-cycle Illumina NextSeq 550 flow cell. From the authors' description of their analysis: Because the immunoSEQ output held only junctional sequences and lacked quality scores, the filtering could not match the filtering applied to full-length reads. To assign V/J genes and CDR3, sequences were annotated using PyIR, a Python wrapper for IgBLAST v1.9, with IMGT germline references. Reads were removed for weak V/J assignments (E-value above 1e-6), missing CDR3, stop codons, out-of-frame junctions, or ambiguous translated residues. V3J clonotypes were defined by identical inferred V gene, J gene, and CDR3 amino acid sequence. To compute the percentage overlap between repertoires, the number of shared unique clonotypes was divided by the size of the smaller repertoire. RTK rarefaction, the Chao1 estimator, and Recon v2.1 estimates of unobserved clonotypes were used to assess repertoire richness. For all TCRbeta clonotypes obtained by the gDNA method from a handful of donors, generation probabilities were computed with OLGA. Here the immuneACCESS table is served through TCRdb, limited to in-frame sequences with V and J called. Missing clones are a known gap in these copies; in checked studies unresolved V genes cover under half, and the rest lacks a known reason. V and J calls and clone size are as listed in that table; D and trimming were resolved from the DNA. The sample profile shows 2,100,000 or so clones; approximately 95% of them were found once. The ten largest clones take up approximately 0.13% of the sample.

Details on this clone: Its antigen is currently not known. Base qualities are not at hand, and no much larger clone is one base apart. The sample carries other DNA sequences with the same CDR3.

General study outcomes and caveats: Incomplete sequencing was indicated by rarefaction of sorted-subset datasets, despite the large sequencing depth. Sharing across a few donors was observed for about 5% of naive CD4, less than 4% of naive CD8, 2% to 2.5% of memory CD4, and roughly 0.4% of memory CD8 clonotypes. Sampling was restricted to blood, and TCR repertoires in tissues likely differ from the TCR repertoires found in blood. Clonotypes shared by all four sorted-subset donors showed higher generation probabilities than non-shared clonotypes. The genetic and exposure-history diversity represented was limited by the small number of donors. Pairwise subsampling indicated that sequencing depth was expected to affect the degree of clonotype sharing among donors. Larger estimated clonotype richness was generally found for naive subsets than for memory subsets.

Donors were healthy HIV-negative adults with no recently reported acute infections or vaccinations. Every donor was a Caucasian adult living in Nashville, Tennessee, USA. CD4+ T cells were enriched by magnetic negative selection; naive cells were then positively selected on CD45RA, and the negative fraction formed the memory subset. After blood collection by leukapheresis, PBMCs were isolated using Ficoll-Histopaque density gradient centrifugation and then cryopreserved in the vapor phase of liquid nitrogen. Analytical flow cytometry was used to check the purity and quantity of each magnetically sorted T cell population. Each sorted fraction had its genomic DNA isolated and then quantified by UV absorbance on a Nanodrop 2000c. Sequenced sample: naive CD4+ T cells sorted from blood. The cell subset or site tag for this specimen amounts to: CD45RA+ positively selected. The TCR comes from a man between 18 and 35 years old in good health.

The bases are TGTGCCTGGAGCAGGGGGGCTAGCACAGATACGCAGTATTTT. Protein translation: CAWSRGASTDTQYF. The rearranged segments are TRBV30 and TRBJ2-3; the D gene is possibly TRBD1, with 7 bases matching. The V end loses 3 bases and the J end loses 0 bases, and a stretch of 10 bases separates them. The germline V gene (reference sequence) supplies CDR1 GTSNPN and CDR2 SVGIG. From its cysteine to its phenylalanine, the CDR3 spans 14 amino acids. The CDR3 DNA has 42 bases and is translated from base 1.